The clone carrying this T cell receptor beta chain was found a few times. Its antigen remains unknown. The data stem from a study of T-cell reconstitution after alpha-beta-depleted transplantation in children. Whole-study results and caveats: Approximately two months post-transplant, alpha-beta T cells reportedly originated from several hundred expanded graft clones.

Construction of the TCRbeta library involved unique molecular identifiers. Each CDR3 protein is one row after TCRdb ran MiXCR on the PCR reads. The sample includes 750,000 to 950,000 distinct CDR3 sequences, about 15% of them seen just once. The CDR3 totals 15 residues. Germline lookup yields CDR1 SGHRS and CDR2 YFSETQ. V lost 2 bases and J lost 9, with 18 bases in between. The starting material was PBMCs, mostly from graft donor cells, obtained 360 days after TCRalphabeta/CD19-depleted stem cell transplant. The rearrangement uses TRBV5-1 and TRBJ2-1; TRBD2 might be the D (6 bases). The sequence derives from a male patient under 18 who had a stem cell transplant for acute lymphoblastic leukemia, so the T cells may come from the graft donor. CDR3: CASSFSSVSSGEQFF. CDR3 DNA: TGCGCCAGCAGCTTTTCTAGCGTGAGCTCCGGTGAGCAGTTCTTC.